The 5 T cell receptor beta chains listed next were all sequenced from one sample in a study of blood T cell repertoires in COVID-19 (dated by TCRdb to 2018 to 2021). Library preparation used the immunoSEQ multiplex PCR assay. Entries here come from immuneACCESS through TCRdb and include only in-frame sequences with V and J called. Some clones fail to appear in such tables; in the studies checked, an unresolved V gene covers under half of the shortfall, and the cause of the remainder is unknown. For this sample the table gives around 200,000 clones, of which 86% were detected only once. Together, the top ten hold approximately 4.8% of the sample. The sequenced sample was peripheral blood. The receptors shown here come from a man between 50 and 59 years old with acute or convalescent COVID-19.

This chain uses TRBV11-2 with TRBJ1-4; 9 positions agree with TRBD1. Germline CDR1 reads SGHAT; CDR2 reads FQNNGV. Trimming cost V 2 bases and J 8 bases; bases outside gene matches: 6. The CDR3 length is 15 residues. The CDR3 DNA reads TGTGCCAGCAGCTTATCAGGGACAGGGTGGGAAAAACTGTTTTTT. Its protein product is CASSLSGTGWEKLFF.

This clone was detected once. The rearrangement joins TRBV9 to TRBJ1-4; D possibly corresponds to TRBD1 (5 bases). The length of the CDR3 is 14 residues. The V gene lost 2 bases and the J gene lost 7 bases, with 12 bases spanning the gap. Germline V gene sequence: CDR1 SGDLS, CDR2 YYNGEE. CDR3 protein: CASSVDGRGEKLFF. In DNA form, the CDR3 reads TGTGCCAGCAGCGTTGACGGGAGGGGTGAAAAACTGTTTTTT.

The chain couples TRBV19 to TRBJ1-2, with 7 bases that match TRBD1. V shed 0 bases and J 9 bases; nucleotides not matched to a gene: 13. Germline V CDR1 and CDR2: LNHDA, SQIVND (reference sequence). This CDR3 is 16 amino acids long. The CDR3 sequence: CASSIDGGGAGRSYTF. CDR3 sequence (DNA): TGTGCCAGTAGTATAGATGGAGGGGGCGCGGGTAGGAGCTACACCTTC.

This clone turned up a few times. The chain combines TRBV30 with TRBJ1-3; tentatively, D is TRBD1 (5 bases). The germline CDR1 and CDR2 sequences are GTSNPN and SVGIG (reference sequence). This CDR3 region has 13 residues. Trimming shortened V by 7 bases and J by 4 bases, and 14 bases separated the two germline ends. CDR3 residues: CASGGAGGNTIYF. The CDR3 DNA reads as TGTGCCTCTGGAGGGGCCGGGGGAAACACCATATATTTT.

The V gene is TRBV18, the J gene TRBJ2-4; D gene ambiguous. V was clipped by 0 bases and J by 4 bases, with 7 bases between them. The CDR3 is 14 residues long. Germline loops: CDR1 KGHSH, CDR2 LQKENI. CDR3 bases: TGTGCCAGCTCACCACCCACAGCTAAAAACATTCAGTACTTC. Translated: CASSPPTAKNIQYF.